The subject of this entry is one T cell receptor (beta chain). Its binding antigen is unknown. There are no base qualities to consult, and no much larger clone falls within one base. TCR beta rearrangements were amplified from genomic DNA extracted from peripheral blood rather than from sorted cells or RNA. Cut back by 3 bases and 4 bases, the V and J ends lie 10 bases apart. CDR1 MRHNA and CDR2 SNTAGT were looked up in the germline V gene. The cysteine opens and the phenylalanine closes a CDR3 of 14 amino acids. Of the read, only the CDR3 DNA is kept; its 42 bases are in frame from base 1. The sample comes from a study of T cell repertoires in aging, cancer and after chemotherapy (dated by TCRdb to between 2018 and 2021). Study-level background: Donors spanned six age groups from 30 or younger to 70 or older, with at least three individuals per group. Control TCR repertoires from healthy donors were recorded across several months to years, and re-sampling revealed clear clonal overlap. The complete dataset included about 8.8 million TCR reads. The study profiled peripheral blood TCR beta repertoires from healthy donors and cancer patients to examine immunoaging and T cell reconstitution after chemotherapy. Alongside around 97 healthy donors serving as a reference group, the cohort included approximately 220 cancer patients, of whom some 90 had hematological cancers and more than 110 had solid cancers.

Rearranged TRB sequences spanning V, D and J segments were amplified in a multiplex touch-down PCR with a mixed TRB-A/B primer pool. Illumina adapters and sample indices were attached to the amplicons in two consecutive PCR reactions using Phusion HS II polymerase. Amplicons were gel-purified using the NucleoSpin Gel and PCR Clean-up kit and were subsequently checked with Qubit and an Agilent 2100 Bioanalyzer. Libraries were sequenced on an Illumina MiSeq using 600-cycle, single-indexed, paired-end runs. The authors processed their data as follows. TRB sequences were processed with MiXCR versions 2.12 and 3.0.5. A clone was defined as each unique CDR3 nucleotide sequence, and only productive sequences supported by at least two reads were kept. The repertoire metrics were Shannon diversity, evenness, clonality (defined as one minus evenness), and alpha-parameterized diversity profiles covering alpha 0 to 5. Generation probabilities of clones in paired pre- and post-chemotherapy samples were computed with the IGoR algorithm. The public reads were reanalyzed by TCRdb: fastp trimming at Q25, MiXCR alignment, in-frame beta chains only. Each CDR3 protein gets just one entry, which takes the most common genes and DNA from the rows behind it. V and J calls and clone size were set by TCRdb, not the authors. Here the sample has about 9,200 distinct CDR3 sequences; around 33% occur a single time. The ten largest clones add up to about 12% of the sample.

Study-wide findings and limitations: The authors noted that the repertoire data do not allow conclusions about immunological memory after chemotherapy. Declining TCR diversity with age in healthy donors was mainly explained by loss of richness; in cancer patients, loss of evenness also contributed. Significantly lower blood TCR diversity and higher clonality were observed in untreated patients with hematological or solid cancers than in age-matched healthy donors. In both cancer cohorts, the median generation probability rose over the chemotherapy interval, which suggests that the repertoire was reconstituted through rebound thymic output.

The chain uses TRBV6-4 and TRBJ2-1; the D gene cannot be named for sure. The TCR comes from a human donor in good health. The donor label of this sample is uncertain. Sequencing was carried out using blood. The CDR3 protein is CASSETGRYNEQFF. The sequenced DNA is TGTGCCAGCAGTGAAACGGGCAGGTACAATGAGCAGTTCTTC.